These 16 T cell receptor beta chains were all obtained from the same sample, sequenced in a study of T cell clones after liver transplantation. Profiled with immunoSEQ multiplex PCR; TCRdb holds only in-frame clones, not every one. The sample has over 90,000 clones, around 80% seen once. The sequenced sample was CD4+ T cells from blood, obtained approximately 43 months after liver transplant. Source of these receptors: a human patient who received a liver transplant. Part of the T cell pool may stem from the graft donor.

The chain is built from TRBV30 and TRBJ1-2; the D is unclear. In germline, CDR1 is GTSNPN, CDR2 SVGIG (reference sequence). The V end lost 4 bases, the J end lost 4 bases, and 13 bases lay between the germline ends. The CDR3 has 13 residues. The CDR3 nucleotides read TGTGCCTGGAACGGGGTGAATCGCTATGGCTACACCTTC. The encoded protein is CAWNGVNRYGYTF.

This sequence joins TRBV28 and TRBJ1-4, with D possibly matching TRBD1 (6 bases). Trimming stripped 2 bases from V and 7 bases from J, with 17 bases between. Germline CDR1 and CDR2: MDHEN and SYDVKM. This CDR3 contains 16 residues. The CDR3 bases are TGTGCCAGCAGTTTAGGGGCACAGGGTCGGAGTGAAAAACTGTTTTTT. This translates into CASSLGAQGRSEKLFF.

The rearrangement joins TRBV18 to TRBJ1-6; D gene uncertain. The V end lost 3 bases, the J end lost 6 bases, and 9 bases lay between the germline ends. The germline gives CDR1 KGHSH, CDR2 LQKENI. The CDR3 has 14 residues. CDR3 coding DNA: TGTGCCAGCTCACCCCCGGACCCTAATTCACCCCTCCACTTT. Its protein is CASSPPDPNSPLHF.

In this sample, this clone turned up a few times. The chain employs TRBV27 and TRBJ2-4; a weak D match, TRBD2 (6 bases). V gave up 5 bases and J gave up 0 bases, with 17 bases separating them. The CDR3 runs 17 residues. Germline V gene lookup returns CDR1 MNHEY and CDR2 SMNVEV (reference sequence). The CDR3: CASSPFGGAIAKNIQYF. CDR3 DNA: TGTGCCAGCAGTCCCTTCGGCGGGGCCATAGCCAAAAACATTCAGTACTTC.

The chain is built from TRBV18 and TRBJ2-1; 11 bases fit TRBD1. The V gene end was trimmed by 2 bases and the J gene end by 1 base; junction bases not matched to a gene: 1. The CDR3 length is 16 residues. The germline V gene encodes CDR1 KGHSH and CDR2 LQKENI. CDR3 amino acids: CASSPGTGGSYNEQFF. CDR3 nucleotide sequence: TGTGCCAGCTCACCAGGGACAGGGGGATCCTACAATGAGCAGTTCTTC.

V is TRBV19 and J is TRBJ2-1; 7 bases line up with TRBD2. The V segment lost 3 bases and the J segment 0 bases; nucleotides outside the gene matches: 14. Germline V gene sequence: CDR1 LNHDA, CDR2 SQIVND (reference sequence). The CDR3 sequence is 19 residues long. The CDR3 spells CASSITGAGVLSSYNEQFF. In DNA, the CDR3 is TGTGCCAGTAGTATCACCGGGGCGGGGGTATTAAGCTCCTACAATGAGCAGTTCTTC.

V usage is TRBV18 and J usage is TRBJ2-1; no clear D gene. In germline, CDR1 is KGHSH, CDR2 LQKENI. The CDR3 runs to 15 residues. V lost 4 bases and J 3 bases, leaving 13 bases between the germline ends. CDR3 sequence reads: CASSLSQLDYNEQFF. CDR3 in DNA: TGTGCCAGCTCACTCAGTCAATTAGACTACAATGAGCAGTTCTTC.

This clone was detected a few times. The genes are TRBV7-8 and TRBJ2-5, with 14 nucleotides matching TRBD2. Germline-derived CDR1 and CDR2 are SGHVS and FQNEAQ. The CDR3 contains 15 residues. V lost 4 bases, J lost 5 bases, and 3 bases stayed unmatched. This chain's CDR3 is CASSSGLAGAETQYF. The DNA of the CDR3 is TGTGCCAGCAGCTCGGGACTAGCGGGAGCCGAGACCCAGTACTTC.

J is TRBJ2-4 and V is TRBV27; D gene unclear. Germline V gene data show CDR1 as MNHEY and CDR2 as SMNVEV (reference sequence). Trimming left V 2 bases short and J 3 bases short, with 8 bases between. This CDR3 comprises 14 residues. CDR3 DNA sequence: TGTGCCAGCAGTTTAGGAGTGGACAAAAACATTCAGTACTTC. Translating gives CASSLGVDKNIQYF.

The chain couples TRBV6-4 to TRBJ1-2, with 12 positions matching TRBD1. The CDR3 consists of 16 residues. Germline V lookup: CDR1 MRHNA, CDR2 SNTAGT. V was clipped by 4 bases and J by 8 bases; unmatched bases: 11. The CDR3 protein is CASSVQPGQGAQGYTF. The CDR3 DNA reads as TGTGCCAGCAGTGTCCAACCGGGACAGGGGGCGCAGGGCTACACCTTC.

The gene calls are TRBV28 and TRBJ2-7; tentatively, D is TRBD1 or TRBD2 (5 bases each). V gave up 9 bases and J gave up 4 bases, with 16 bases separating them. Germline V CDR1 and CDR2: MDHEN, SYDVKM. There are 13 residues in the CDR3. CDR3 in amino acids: CASTTQRGYEQYF. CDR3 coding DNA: TGTGCCAGTACTACTCAGAGGGGTTACGAGCAGTACTTC.

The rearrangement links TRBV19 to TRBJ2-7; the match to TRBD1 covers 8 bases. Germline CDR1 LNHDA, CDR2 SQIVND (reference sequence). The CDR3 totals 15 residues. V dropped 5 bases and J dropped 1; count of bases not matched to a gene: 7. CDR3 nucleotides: TGTGCCAGTAGTCCCGCCACAGGGGGATCCTACGAGCAGTACTTC. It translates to CASSPATGGSYEQYF.

Here the CDR3 DNA reads TGTGCCAGCAGTTTGAGGGGGTCCCTGGGGAATCAGCCCCAGCATTTT. The encoded protein is CASSLRGSLGNQPQHF. The chain recombines TRBV2 with TRBJ1-5; D might be TRBD1 (6 bases). CDR1 SNHLY and CDR2 FYNNEI come from the germline V gene. The V end was cut by 5 bases, the J end by 4 bases, with 18 bases between. The CDR3 covers 16 residues.

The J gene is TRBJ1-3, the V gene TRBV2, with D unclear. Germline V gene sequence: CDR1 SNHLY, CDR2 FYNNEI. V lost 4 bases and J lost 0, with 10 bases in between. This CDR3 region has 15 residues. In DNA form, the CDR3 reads TGTGCCAGCAGTGGAGGCGGAATCTCTGGAAACACCATATATTTT. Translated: CASSGGGISGNTIYF.

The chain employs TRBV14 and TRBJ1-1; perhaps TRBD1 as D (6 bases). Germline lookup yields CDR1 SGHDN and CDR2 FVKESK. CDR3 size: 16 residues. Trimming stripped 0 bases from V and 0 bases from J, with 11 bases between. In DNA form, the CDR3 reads TGTGCCAGCAGCCAAGATAAGGGGGGGATGAACACTGAAGCTTTCTTT. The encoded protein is CASSQDKGGMNTEAFF.

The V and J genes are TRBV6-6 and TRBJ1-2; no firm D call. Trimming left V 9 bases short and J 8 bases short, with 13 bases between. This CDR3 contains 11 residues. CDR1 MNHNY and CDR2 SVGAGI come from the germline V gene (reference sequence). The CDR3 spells CASASGRGYTF. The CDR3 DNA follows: TGTGCCAGTGCCTCCGGACGAGGCTACACCTTC.